A single sample gave rise to the 27 T cell receptor beta chains below, sequenced in a study of cytomegalovirus exposure and HLA in healthy donors (dated by TCRdb to the late 2010s). The method was the immunoSEQ multiplex PCR assay. The multiplex PCR relied on a mix of 60 forward primers for TCR Vbeta segments and 13 reverse primers for TCR Jbeta segments. As stored in TCRdb, this immuneACCESS dataset retains in-frame rearrangements with V and J assigned. A fraction of the clones does not appear; measured against another copy, unresolved V genes explain less than half of the discrepancy, and the remainder lacks a known reason. Present in this sample are 95,000 to 110,000 clones, 60% to 85% of which were seen just once. Over 4% of the sample is in the top ten clones. The sequenced sample consisted of PBMCs. The receptors were sampled from a man in his fifties or sixties in good health and CMV-seropositive.

V usage is TRBV7-9 and J usage is TRBJ2-1; the D is unclear. From germline, CDR1 is SEHNR and CDR2 FQNEAQ (reference sequence). Trimming took off 1 base at V and 5 bases at J, with 12 bases between the two ends. The CDR3 covers 15 residues. CDR3 nucleotide sequence: TGTGCCAGCAGCTTAGGGCTGGTTTTGAACAATGAGCAGTTCTTC. Protein sequence: CASSLGLVLNNEQFF.

Points on this clone: The junction departs from germline at one end; a sequencing error may be responsible. The gene calls are TRBV7-9 and TRBJ2-2; 7 bases line up with TRBD2. From germline, CDR1 is SEHNR and CDR2 FQNEAQ (reference sequence). The CDR3 covers 16 residues. The CDR3 loop is CSSSLTSAGVVRELFF. CDR3 nucleotide sequence: TGTTCCAGCAGCTTAACTAGCGCCGGAGTTGTTAGGGAGCTGTTTTTT. Using reference TRBV7-9 and TRBJ2-2 for the parts outside the CDR3, the full variable domain is DTGVSQNPRHKITKRGQNVTFRCDPISEHNRLYWYRQTLGQGPEFLTYFQNEAQLEKSRLLSDRFSAERPKGSFSTLEIQRTEQGDSAMYLCSSSLTSAGVVRELFFGEGSRLTVL.

The rearrangement links TRBV18 to TRBJ2-7, with 9 bases aligning to TRBD1. CDR3 length: 16 amino acids. The junction had 10 bases not matched to a gene; V was cut back by 2 bases and J by 5 bases. Germline CDR1 is KGHSH and CDR2 is LQKENI. The CDR3 loop is CASSPTTRDRVDEQYF. Here the CDR3 DNA reads TGTGCCAGCTCACCAACAACCCGGGACAGGGTGGACGAGCAGTACTTC. The full variable domain, rest sourced from reference TRBV18 and TRBJ2-7, is NAGVMQNPRHLVRRRGQEARLRCSPMKGHSHVYWYRQLPEEGLKFMVYLQKENIIDESGMPKERFSAEFPKEGPSILRIQQVVRGDSAAYFCASSPTTRDRVDEQYFGPGTRLTVT.

This rearrangement joins TRBV5-1 to TRBJ1-4, with TRBD1 as a possible D gene (6 bases). Germline CDR1 and CDR2: SGHRS and YFSETQ. CDR3 size: 14 residues. V dropped 7 bases and J dropped 6 bases, with 16 bases sitting between them. CDR3 amino acids: CASGLGGADEKLFF. The DNA of the CDR3 is TGCGCCAGCGGCCTCGGGGGGGCGGATGAAAAACTGTTTTTT.

This chain joins TRBV6-6 and TRBJ2-7, with D possibly TRBD2 on 6 matching bases. Trimming left V 0 bases short and J 1 base short, with 10 bases between. This CDR3 contains 15 residues. The germline V gene has CDR1 MNHNY and CDR2 SVGAGI (reference sequence). CDR3 DNA sequence: TGTGCCAGCAGTTACTCGGGTGCGGGATCCTACGAGCAGTACTTC. Translation gives CASSYSGAGSYEQYF.

The chain is built from TRBV5-6 and TRBJ1-1; the D is unclear. The CDR3 has 14 amino acids. Germline V CDR1 and CDR2: SGHDT, YYEEEE. V shed 1 base and J shed 6 bases, with 13 bases lying between them. For the CDR3, the DNA is TGTGCCAGCAGCTTGTCCGGGGTGTTGGCTGAAGCTTTCTTT. This codes for CASSLSGVLAEAFF.

This clone was seen a single time. The genes are TRBV6-1 and TRBJ2-5; 8 nucleotides align to TRBD1. Germline CDR1 is MNHNS and CDR2 is SASEGT. With 5 bases clipped from V and 5 bases from J, the junction kept 7 bases outside the gene matches. The CDR3 length is 14 residues. The CDR3 here is CASSLGQGGETQYF. The CDR3, as DNA: TGTGCCAGCAGTTTAGGACAGGGTGGGGAGACCCAGTACTTC.

The chain is built from TRBV7-2 and TRBJ1-3, with D possibly matching TRBD1 (5 bases). Germline CDR1 SGHTA, CDR2 FQGNSA. Trimming left V 4 bases short and J 0 bases short, with 10 bases between. The CDR3 runs to 15 residues. The CDR3 loop is CASSWEGFSGNTIYF. CDR3 sequence (DNA): TGTGCCAGCAGCTGGGAGGGGTTCTCTGGAAACACCATATATTTT. Supplemented by reference TRBV7-2 and TRBJ1-3, the full variable domain reads GAGVSQSPSNKVTEKGKDVELRCDPISGHTALYWYRQSLGQGLEFLIYFQGNSAPDKSGLPSDRFSAERTGGSVSTLTIQRTQQEDSAVYLCASSWEGFSGNTIYFGEGSWLTVV.

The genes are TRBV28 and TRBJ1-5, with 11 bases matching TRBD1. The length of the CDR3 is 14 residues. Germline V gene sequence: CDR1 MDHEN, CDR2 SYDVKM. J was trimmed by 5 bases and V by 5 bases; bases with no gene match: 2. The CDR3 coding sequence is TGTGCCAGCAGTCCGGGACAGGGGGATCAGCCCCAGCATTTT. Amino acid sequence: CASSPGQGDQPQHF.

The J gene is TRBJ2-7, the V gene TRBV10-3; 7 bases map to TRBD2. J was trimmed by 2 bases and V by 2 bases; bases with no gene match: 3. The CDR3 totals 14 residues. Per germline, CDR1 ENHRY and CDR2 SYGVKD. The CDR3 region is CAISEASGTYEQYF. CDR3 sequence (DNA): TGTGCCATCAGTGAGGCTAGCGGCACCTACGAGCAGTACTTC.

On this clone: Other nucleotide sequences from this sample produce the same CDR3. V is TRBV28 and J is TRBJ1-4, with 7 bases identical to TRBD1. The CDR3 length is 14 residues. Germline V gene sequence: CDR1 MDHEN, CDR2 SYDVKM. The junction had 7 bases not matched to a gene; V was cut back by 7 bases and J by 5 bases. The CDR3 bases are TGTGCCAGCACCGGGACAGCTGCCAATGAAAAACTGTTTTTT. This codes for CASTGTAANEKLFF.

The rearrangement uses TRBV15 and TRBJ1-5; 7 nucleotides agree with TRBD1. Unmatched junction bases numbered 13, after V lost 4 bases and J lost 1 base. There are 18 residues in the CDR3. Germline assignment: CDR1 LNHNV and CDR2 YYDKDF (reference sequence). The CDR3, as DNA: TGTGCCACCAGCAAAGGGGGCCCGTTACGGGGAAGCAATCAGCCCCAGCATTTT. It yields the protein CATSKGGPLRGSNQPQHF. Full variable domain (remainder filled in from reference TRBV15 and TRBJ1-5): DAMVIQNPRYQVTQFGKPVTLSCSQTLNHNVMYWYQQKSSQAPKLLFHYYDKDFNNEADTPDNFQSRRPNTSFCFLDIRSPGLGDTAMYLCATSKGGPLRGSNQPQHFGDGTRLSIL.

The V and J genes are TRBV6-1 and TRBJ1-5, with D possibly TRBD1 on 5 matching bases. V was pared by 7 bases and J by 7 bases, with 11 bases between. Germline V gene lookup returns CDR1 MNHNS and CDR2 SASEGT. The CDR3 contains 12 residues. CDR3 residues: CASTQGVQPQHF. The DNA for the CDR3 is TGTGCCAGCACTCAAGGGGTGCAGCCCCAGCATTTT.

The chain joins TRBV5-1 to TRBJ1-1; TRBD1 might be the D (5 bases). CDR3 size: 14 residues. In germline, CDR1 is SGHRS, CDR2 YFSETQ. V lost 2 bases, J lost 4 bases, and 12 bases lay in between. The CDR3 DNA sequence: TGCGCCAGCAGCTTAGCAGGGTCTGGCACTGAAGCTTTCTTT. Its protein product is CASSLAGSGTEAFF.

This clone was picked up a small number of times. V usage is TRBV7-9 and J usage is TRBJ2-7, with TRBD2 as a possible D gene (7 bases). Germline CDR1 reads SEHNR; CDR2 reads FQNEAQ (reference sequence). V dropped 3 bases and J dropped 2 bases, with 14 bases sitting between them. The CDR3 loop spans 15 amino acids. CDR3 region: CASSFGGPTAYEQYF. The CDR3 region has the DNA TGTGCCAGCAGCTTCGGGGGGCCTACCGCCTACGAGCAGTACTTC.

CDR3 sequence reads: CASSLAPSSGSSDTQYF. The DNA of the CDR3 is TGTGCCAGCAGCTTAGCGCCGAGTAGCGGGAGCTCAGATACGCAGTATTTT. The genes are TRBV7-8 and TRBJ2-3; 9 nucleotides agree with TRBD2. The length of the CDR3 is 17 residues. Germline-derived CDR1 and CDR2 are SGHVS and FQNEAQ. Unmatched junction bases numbered 8, after V lost 0 bases and J lost 4 bases. Variable domain in full (rest from reference TRBV7-8 and TRBJ2-3): GAGVSQSPRYKVAKRGQDVALRCDPISGHVSLFWYQQALGQGPEFLTYFQNEAQLDKSGLPSDRFFAERPEGSVSTLKIQRTQQEDSAVYLCASSLAPSSGSSDTQYFGPGTRLTVL.

The chain uses TRBV5-4 and TRBJ2-1; 11 bases agree with TRBD2. CDR1 is SGHNT and CDR2 is YYREEE in the germline V gene (reference sequence). V trimming: 3 bases; J trimming: 5 bases; junction bases outside the gene matches: 7. The CDR3 is made up of 16 amino acids. This CDR3 reads CASSSLSGRANNEQFF. The CDR3 nucleotides read TGTGCCAGCAGCTCCCTTAGCGGGAGGGCAAACAATGAGCAGTTCTTC. Based on the CDR3 plus reference TRBV5-4 and TRBJ2-1, the full variable domain is ETGVTQSPTHLIKTRGQQVTLRCSSQSGHNTVSWYQQALGQGPQFIFQYYREEENGRGNFPPRFSGLQFPNYSSELNVNALELDDSALYLCASSSLSGRANNEQFFGPGTRLTVL.

The chain carries TRBV11-1 and TRBJ2-1; 9 nucleotides agree with TRBD2. The CDR3 totals 16 residues. The V segment lost 5 bases and the J segment 2 bases; nucleotides outside the gene matches: 7. Per the germline V gene, CDR1 is SGHAT and CDR2 is FQDESV (reference sequence). CDR3 coding DNA: TGTGCCAGCAGCGCGCCGGGACTAGCACCCTACAATGAGCAGTTCTTC. Its protein is CASSAPGLAPYNEQFF.

This clone appeared a few times. This chain uses TRBV18 with TRBJ2-5, with 7 nucleotides matching TRBD2. The germline V gene has CDR1 KGHSH and CDR2 LQKENI. Trimming cost V 2 bases and J 5 bases; bases outside gene matches: 5. This CDR3 has 14 residues. In DNA, the CDR3 is TGTGCCAGCTCACCAAAAGCGGGATGGGAGACCCAGTACTTC. Translation gives CASSPKAGWETQYF.

The CDR3 spells CASSLVAGAYNEQFF. CDR3 DNA sequence: TGTGCCAGCAGCTTGGTAGCGGGAGCCTACAATGAGCAGTTCTTC. This chain links TRBV5-4 with TRBJ2-1, with 9 bases fitting TRBD2. Germline V gives CDR1 SGHNT, CDR2 YYREEE (reference sequence). Trimming removed 0 bases from V and 2 bases from J; junction bases left unmatched: 0. There are 15 residues in the CDR3.

This rearrangement joins TRBV18 to TRBJ2-2; D not resolved. Germline CDR1 KGHSH, CDR2 LQKENI. V lost 4 bases to trimming and J lost 0 bases, with 3 bases between them. The CDR3 loop spans 13 amino acids. DNA of the CDR3: TGTGCCAGCTCACTAACGAACACCGGGGAGCTGTTTTTT. This gives the protein CASSLTNTGELFF.

V is TRBV14 and J is TRBJ1-3, with TRBD1 matching 10 bases. J gave up 4 bases and V 1 base, and 4 bases lay outside the gene matches. The CDR3 contains 16 residues. The germline CDR1 and CDR2 sequences are SGHDN and FVKESK. The CDR3 is CASSQVGQGSGNTIYF. The CDR3 DNA sequence: TGTGCCAGCAGCCAAGTGGGACAGGGGAGCGGAAACACCATATATTTT.

This chain connects TRBV6-4 to TRBJ2-1, with 10 bases aligning to TRBD2. The CDR3 loop spans 15 amino acids. The trim removed 4 bases at V and 7 bases at J, leaving 7 bases unmatched. Germline CDR1 MRHNA, CDR2 SNTAGT. CDR3 sequence reads: CASSVASGRGNEQFF. In DNA, the CDR3 is TGTGCCAGCAGTGTTGCTAGCGGGAGAGGGAATGAGCAGTTCTTC.

The chain uses TRBV28 and TRBJ2-7; 16 nucleotides agree with TRBD2. The CDR3 covers 16 residues. With V trimmed by 6 bases and J by 7 bases, 9 bases remained unmatched. The germline V gene has CDR1 MDHEN and CDR2 SYDVKM. CDR3 DNA: TGTGCCAGCAGCCCGGGACTAGCGGGAGGGTCTGAGGAGCAGTACTTC. Residues: CASSPGLAGGSEEQYF.

The genes are TRBV30 and TRBJ2-1; 13 bases agree with TRBD2. V gave up 3 bases and J gave up 8 bases; unmatched junction bases: 7. Germline lookup yields CDR1 GTSNPN and CDR2 SVGIG (reference sequence). This CDR3 comprises 15 residues. As DNA, the CDR3 is TGTGCCTGGAGGACCGGGACTAGCGGGATCCATGAGCAGTTCTTC. It is translated as CAWRTGTSGIHEQFF.

The chain couples TRBV2 to TRBJ2-3, with D possibly being TRBD2 (5 bases). Trimming left V 6 bases short and J 2 bases short, with 6 bases between. This CDR3 is 12 amino acids long. Germline CDR1 and CDR2: SNHLY and FYNNEI. The CDR3 sequence: CASREDTDTQYF. The CDR3 DNA follows: TGTGCCAGCAGGGAGGACACAGATACGCAGTATTTT. The full variable domain, in which reference TRBV2 and TRBJ2-3 provide the parts outside the CDR3, is EPEVTQTPSHQVTQMGQEVILRCVPISNHLYFYWYRQILGQKVEFLVSFYNNEISEKSEIFDDQFSVERPDGSNFTLKIRSTKLEDSAMYFCASREDTDTQYFGPGTRLTVL.

J is TRBJ2-2 and V is TRBV2; D gene ambiguous. Trimming took off 7 bases at V and 0 bases at J, with 9 bases between the two ends. Germline V gives CDR1 SNHLY, CDR2 FYNNEI. There are 14 residues in the CDR3. The CDR3 DNA is TGTGCCAGCAATCAGAACGCGAACACCGGGGAGCTGTTTTTT. Translating it yields CASNQNANTGELFF. Full variable domain (outside the CDR3, taken from reference TRBV2 and TRBJ2-2): EPEVTQTPSHQVTQMGQEVILRCVPISNHLYFYWYRQILGQKVEFLVSFYNNEISEKSEIFDDQFSVERPDGSNFTLKIRSTKLEDSAMYFCASNQNANTGELFFGEGSRLTVL.